Listed below are T cell receptor beta chains from one sample, sequenced in a study of blood T cell repertoires in COVID-19. The method was immunoSEQ multiplex PCR; TCRdb's version includes in-frame clones alone and lacks a portion of them. The sample carries about 410,000 clones, 89% recorded once. Material for sequencing was peripheral blood. The receptors were gathered from a woman between 40 and 55 years old with COVID-19, enrolled during active disease. Each CDR3 is given with its conserved first and last residue. The D gene is left open where the match is weak. Not all rows give a size; the values are once, few, many and, for expanded clones, a class.

D,size,J,length,V,CDR3,DNA
.,.,TRBJ2-5,15,TRBV18,CASSPVRAGVETQYF,TGTGCCAGCTCACCAGTCCGGGCCGGGGTAGAGACCCAGTACTTC
.,.,TRBJ2-7,12,TRBV7-8,CATRGNSYEQYF,TGTGCCACCAGGGGCAACTCCTACGAGCAGTACTTC
.,.,TRBJ1-2,12,TRBV6-1,CASSERGKGYTF,TGTGCCAGCAGTGAACGGGGTAAAGGCTACACCTTC
.,.,TRBJ2-5,12,TRBV28,CATEAQVETQYF,TGTGCCACCGAAGCCCAAGTAGAGACCCAGTACTTC
.,.,TRBJ1-5,14,TRBV5-1,CASSLGDSHQPQHF,TGCGCCAGCAGCTTGGGGGACTCCCATCAGCCCCAGCATTTT
TRBD1,.,TRBJ2-5,14,TRBV7-8,CASGDRGAQETQYF,TGTGCCAGCGGGGACAGGGGGGCCCAAGAGACCCAGTACTTC
.,.,TRBJ2-3,14,TRBV10-3,CAITEERPWDTQYF,TGTGCCATCACTGAGGAGCGCCCCTGGGATACGCAGTATTTT
.,few,TRBJ1-1,14,TRBV7-2,CASSMTALNTEAFF,TGTGCCAGCAGCATGACAGCTTTGAACACTGAAGCTTTCTTT
.,.,TRBJ1-2,13,TRBV9,CASSVENNYGYTF,TGTGCCAGCAGCGTGGAGAATAACTATGGCTACACCTTC
TRBD1,.,TRBJ1-4,14,TRBV10-3,CAISGQGLNEKLFF,TGTGCCATCAGTGGACAGGGCCTTAATGAAAAACTGTTTTTT
.,few,TRBJ1-2,14,TRBV2,CASSDAGWVYGYTF,TGTGCCAGCAGTGACGCAGGGTGGGTCTATGGCTACACCTTC
.,.,TRBJ1-4,17,TRBV4-3,CASSQALRLATNEKLFF,TGCGCCAGCAGCCAAGCTCTTAGATTAGCAACTAATGAAAAACTGTTTTTT
TRBD2,.,TRBJ2-1,15,TRBV5-1,CASSLFSGSLDEQFF,TGCGCCAGCAGCTTGTTCAGCGGGAGTCTCGATGAGCAGTTCTTC
TRBD1,.,TRBJ2-3,15,TRBV11-2,CASSRGTGGVDTQYF,TGTGCCAGCAGCCGCGGGACAGGGGGAGTAGATACGCAGTATTTT
TRBD1,.,TRBJ1-3,19,TRBV4-1,CASSRQASGQANSGNTIYF,TGCGCCAGCAGTCGACAAGCCTCGGGACAGGCGAACTCTGGAAACACCATATATTTT